The 5 T cell receptor beta chains below come from one sample, sequenced in a study of shared clonotypes between healthy human individuals. Positive CCR7 selection of CD45RO-negative cells yielded the naive CD8 cells, and terminally differentiated effector memory CD45RA+ cells were excluded. Libraries were prepared by immunoSEQ multiplex PCR; TCRdb keeps only in-frame clonotypes and omits some of them. Among some 2.1 million clones listed, around 93% were seen once. The sequenced sample was naive CD8+ T cells from PBMCs. The receptors were gathered from a man younger than 35 in good health. Some clones in this sample may be carry-over from other donors' samples.

The chain recombines TRBV5-5 with TRBJ2-7; D unclear. CDR3 length: 13 amino acids. Trimming took off 4 bases at V and 2 bases at J, with 10 bases between the two ends. From germline, CDR1 is SGHKS and CDR2 YYEKEE (reference sequence). The CDR3 DNA reads as TGTGCCAGCAGCCCCTCGGTTACCTACGAGCAGTACTTC. The encoded protein is CASSPSVTYEQYF. The full variable domain, in which reference TRBV5-5 and TRBJ2-7 provide the parts outside the CDR3, is DAGVTQSPTHLIKTRGQQVTLRCSPISGHKSVSWYQQVLGQGPQFIFQYYEKEERGRGNFPDRFSARQFPNYSSELNVNALLLGDSALYLCASSPSVTYEQYFGPGTRLTVT.

This clone appeared a single time. The V and J genes are TRBV9 and TRBJ1-2; 9 bases are a match to TRBD1. The CDR3 totals 15 residues. The J segment lost 2 bases and the V segment lost 4 bases, leaving 6 bases of the junction unmatched. The germline CDR1 and CDR2 sequences are SGDLS and YYNGEE. CDR3 nucleotides: TGTGCCAGCAGCTCTTGGACAGGGGCCAACTATGGCTACACCTTC. It is translated as CASSSWTGANYGYTF.

The chain links TRBV27 to TRBJ2-1; 12 positions agree with TRBD2. Germline CDR1 reads MNHEY; CDR2 reads SMNVEV (reference sequence). There are 15 residues in the CDR3. Germline trimming cut 0 bases from V and 10 bases from J; bases unmatched to any gene: 4. CDR3 sequence: CASSLSTSGSGEQFF. Here the CDR3 DNA reads TGTGCCAGCAGTTTATCGACTAGCGGGAGTGGGGAGCAGTTCTTC.

This clone was detected only a few times. The chain is built from TRBV5-1 and TRBJ1-1; no reliable D call. The V gene's germline CDR1 is SGHRS and CDR2 YFSETQ. This CDR3 contains 13 residues. V lost 1 base to trimming and J lost 4 bases, with 8 bases between them. The CDR3 is CASSLLASTEAFF. The CDR3 DNA reads as TGCGCCAGCAGCTTGTTGGCATCCACTGAAGCTTTCTTT.

This chain links TRBV5-6 with TRBJ2-1; D ambiguous. V gave up 4 bases and J gave up 0 bases, with 11 bases separating them. The germline gives CDR1 SGHDT, CDR2 YYEEEE. The CDR3 spans 15 residues. The DNA of the CDR3 is TGTGCCAGCAGCCCTACGCCGGGCTCCTACAATGAGCAGTTCTTC. Translating gives CASSPTPGSYNEQFF.